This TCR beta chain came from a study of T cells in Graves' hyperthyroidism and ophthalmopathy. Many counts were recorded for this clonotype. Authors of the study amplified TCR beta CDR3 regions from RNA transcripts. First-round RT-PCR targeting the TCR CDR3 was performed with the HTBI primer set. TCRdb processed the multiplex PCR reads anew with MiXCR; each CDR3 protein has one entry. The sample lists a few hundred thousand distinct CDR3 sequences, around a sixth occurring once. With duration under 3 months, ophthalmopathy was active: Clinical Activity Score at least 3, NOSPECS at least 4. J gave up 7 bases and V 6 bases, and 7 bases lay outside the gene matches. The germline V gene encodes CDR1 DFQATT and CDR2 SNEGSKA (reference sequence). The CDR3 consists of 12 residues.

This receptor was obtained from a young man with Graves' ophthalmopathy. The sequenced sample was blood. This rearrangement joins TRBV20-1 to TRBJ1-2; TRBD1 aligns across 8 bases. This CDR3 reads CSALTGASGYTF. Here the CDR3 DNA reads TGCAGTGCATTGACAGGGGCAAGTGGCTACACCTTC.